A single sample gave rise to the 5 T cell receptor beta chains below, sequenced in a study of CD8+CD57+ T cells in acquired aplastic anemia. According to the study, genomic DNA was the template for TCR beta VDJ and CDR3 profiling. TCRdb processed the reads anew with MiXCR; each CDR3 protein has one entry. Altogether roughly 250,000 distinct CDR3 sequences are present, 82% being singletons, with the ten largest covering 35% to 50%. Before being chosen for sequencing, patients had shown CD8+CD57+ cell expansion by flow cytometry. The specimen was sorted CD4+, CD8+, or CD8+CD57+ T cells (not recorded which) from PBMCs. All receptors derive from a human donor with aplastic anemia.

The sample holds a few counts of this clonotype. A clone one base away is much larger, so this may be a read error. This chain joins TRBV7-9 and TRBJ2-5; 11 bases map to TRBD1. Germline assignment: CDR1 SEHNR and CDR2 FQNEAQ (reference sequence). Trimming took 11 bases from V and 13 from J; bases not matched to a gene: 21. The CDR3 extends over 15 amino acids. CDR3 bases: TGTGCCGGACAGGGGGCTAGGGAGACCCAGTACATCGGGTACTTC. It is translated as CAGQGARETQYIGYF.

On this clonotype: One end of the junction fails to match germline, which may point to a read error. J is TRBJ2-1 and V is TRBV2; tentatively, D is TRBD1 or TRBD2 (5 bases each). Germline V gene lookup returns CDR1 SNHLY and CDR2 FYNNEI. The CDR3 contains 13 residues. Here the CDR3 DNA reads TGTGCCAGCGGGGACGCCCGGCGAGATAAGCAGTATTTC. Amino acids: CASGDARRDKQYF.

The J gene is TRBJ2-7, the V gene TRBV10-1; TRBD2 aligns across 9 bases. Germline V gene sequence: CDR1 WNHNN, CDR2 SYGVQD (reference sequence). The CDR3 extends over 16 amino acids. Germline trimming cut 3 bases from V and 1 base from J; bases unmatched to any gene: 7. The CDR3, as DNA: TGCGCCAGCAGTGATCCGACTAGCGGTAATTCCTACGAGCAGTACTTC. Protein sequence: CASSDPTSGNSYEQYF.

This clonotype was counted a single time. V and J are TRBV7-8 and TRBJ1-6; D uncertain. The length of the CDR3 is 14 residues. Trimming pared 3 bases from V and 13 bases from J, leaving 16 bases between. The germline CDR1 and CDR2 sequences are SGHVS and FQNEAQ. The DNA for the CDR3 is TGTGCCAGCAGCTTGGCCGGAGGTCATTATCCCCTCCACTTT. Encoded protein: CASSLAGGHYPLHF.

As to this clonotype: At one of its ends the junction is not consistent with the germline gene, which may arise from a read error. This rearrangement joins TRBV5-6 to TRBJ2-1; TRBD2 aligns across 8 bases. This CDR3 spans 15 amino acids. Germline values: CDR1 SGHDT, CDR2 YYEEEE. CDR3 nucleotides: TGTACCAGCAGCGGGGGAGGGACTTCTTCCAATGAGCAGTTCTTC. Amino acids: CTSSGGGTSSNEQFF.